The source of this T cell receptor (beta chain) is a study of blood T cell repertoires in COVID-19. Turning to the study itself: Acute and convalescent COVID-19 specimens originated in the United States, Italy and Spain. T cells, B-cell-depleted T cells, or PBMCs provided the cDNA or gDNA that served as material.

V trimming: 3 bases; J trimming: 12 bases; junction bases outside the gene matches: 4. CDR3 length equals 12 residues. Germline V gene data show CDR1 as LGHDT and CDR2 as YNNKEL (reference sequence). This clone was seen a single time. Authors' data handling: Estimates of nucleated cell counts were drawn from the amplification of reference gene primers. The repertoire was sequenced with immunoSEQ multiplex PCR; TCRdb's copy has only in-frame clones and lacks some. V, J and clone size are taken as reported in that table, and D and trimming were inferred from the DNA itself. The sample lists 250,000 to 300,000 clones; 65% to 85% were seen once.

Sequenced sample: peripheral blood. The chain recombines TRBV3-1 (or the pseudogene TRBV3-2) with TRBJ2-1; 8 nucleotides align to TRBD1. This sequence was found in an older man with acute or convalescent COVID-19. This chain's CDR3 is CASSQGQDGQFF. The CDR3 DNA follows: TGTGCCAGCAGCCAGGGACAGGACGGGCAGTTCTTC.